Listed below are T cell receptor beta chains from one sample, sequenced in a study of T cells in Graves' hyperthyroidism and ophthalmopathy. TCRdb analysed the multiplex PCR reads with MiXCR anew, one entry per CDR3 protein. The table has approximately 710,000 distinct CDR3 sequences, around 16% seen once. The sequencing sample was made of blood. These receptors came from a man aged 45-65 years with Graves' hyperthyroidism. Both conserved end residues are part of each CDR3. Each record gives: D gene, clone size, V gene, J gene, CDR3 protein, CDR3 DNA. D genes are given only for firm matches. Expanded clones get a size class; other rows say once, few or many, or leave the size out.

D gene: TRBD1; clone size: -; V gene: TRBV12-3/TRBV12-4; J gene: TRBJ1-5; CDR3 protein: CASNTGTGTWEPQHF; CDR3 DNA: TGTGCCAGTAATACCGGGACAGGGACTTGGGAGCCCCAGCATTTT
D gene: -; clone size: many; V gene: TRBV12-3/TRBV12-4; J gene: TRBJ1-2; CDR3 protein: CASQGGYGYTF; CDR3 DNA: TGTGCCAGCCAAGGAGGATATGGCTACACCTTC
D gene: TRBD1; clone size: -; V gene: TRBV10-3; J gene: TRBJ2-3; CDR3 protein: CAINDRGLSDTQYF; CDR3 DNA: TGTGCCATCAACGACAGGGGTTTATCAGATACGCAGTATTTT
D gene: -; clone size: many; V gene: TRBV28; J gene: TRBJ2-7; CDR3 protein: CASSSGDLSYEQYF; CDR3 DNA: TGTGCCAGCAGTTCCGGGGATCTCTCCTACGAGCAGTACTTC
D gene: TRBD2; clone size: -; V gene: TRBV3-1; J gene: TRBJ2-5; CDR3 protein: CASSQPGLAGEEETQYF; CDR3 DNA: TGTGCCAGCAGCCAACCGGGACTAGCGGGAGAGGAGGAGACCCAGTACTTC
D gene: -; clone size: -; V gene: TRBV19; J gene: TRBJ2-5; CDR3 protein: CASGRGTLVETQYF; CDR3 DNA: TGTGCCAGCGGACGAGGGACATTGGTAGAGACCCAGTACTTC
D gene: TRBD2; clone size: few; V gene: TRBV14; J gene: TRBJ2-3; CDR3 protein: CASSQDGPSGIRNTQYF; CDR3 DNA: TGTGCCAGCAGCCAAGACGGACCTAGCGGGATTAGAAATACGCAGTATTTT
D gene: -; clone size: -; V gene: TRBV7-9; J gene: TRBJ1-5; CDR3 protein: CASSLPSESTEKINQPQHF; CDR3 DNA: TGTGCCAGCAGCTTGCCCTCCGAAAGCACAGAGAAAATCAATCAGCCCCAGCATTTT
D gene: -; clone size: -; V gene: TRBV19; J gene: TRBJ1-6; CDR3 protein: CASSISGYRSPLHF; CDR3 DNA: TGTGCCAGTAGTATCTCAGGGTATCGTTCACCCCTCCACTTT
D gene: TRBD1; clone size: -; V gene: TRBV10-1; J gene: TRBJ2-1; CDR3 protein: CASSELARGLQHEQFF; CDR3 DNA: TGCGCCAGCAGTGAGCTGGCCAGGGGGCTACAGCATGAGCAGTTCTTC
D gene: -; clone size: many; V gene: TRBV29-1; J gene: TRBJ1-2; CDR3 protein: CSVEVEQTSYGYTF; CDR3 DNA: TGCAGCGTTGAAGTAGAACAGACAAGCTATGGCTACACCTTC
D gene: -; clone size: -; V gene: TRBV7-9; J gene: TRBJ2-7; CDR3 protein: CASSLTPKTYEQYF; CDR3 DNA: TGTGCCAGCAGCTTGACACCGAAAACCTACGAGCAGTACTTC
D gene: -; clone size: -; V gene: TRBV12-3/TRBV12-4; J gene: TRBJ1-2; CDR3 protein: CASSRDGSYGYTF; CDR3 DNA: TGTGCCAGCAGTCGTGACGGTTCCTATGGCTACACCTTC
D gene: -; clone size: -; V gene: TRBV18; J gene: TRBJ2-5; CDR3 protein: CASSPSKAAKETQYF; CDR3 DNA: TGTGCCAGCTCACCATCTAAGGCGGCAAAAGAGACCCAGTACTTC
D gene: -; clone size: few; V gene: TRBV7-9; J gene: TRBJ2-2; CDR3 protein: CASRSPGGGANTGELFF; CDR3 DNA: TGTGCCAGCAGATCCCCTGGAGGAGGGGCGAACACCGGGGAGCTGTTTTTT
D gene: -; clone size: many; V gene: TRBV2; J gene: TRBJ2-3; CDR3 protein: CASSEAVPGSDTQYF; CDR3 DNA: TGTGCCAGCAGTGAAGCTGTCCCGGGGTCGGATACGCAGTATTTT
D gene: -; clone size: -; V gene: TRBV6-2/TRBV6-3; J gene: TRBJ2-7; CDR3 protein: CASSYPAVRPSYEQYF; CDR3 DNA: TGTGCCAGCAGTTACCCGGCCGTTAGACCCTCCTACGAGCAGTACTTC
D gene: -; clone size: -; V gene: TRBV29-1; J gene: TRBJ2-1; CDR3 protein: CSVPRDEQFF; CDR3 DNA: TGCAGCGTTCCTCGGGATGAGCAGTTCTTC
D gene: TRBD1; clone size: few; V gene: TRBV29-1; J gene: TRBJ2-2; CDR3 protein: CSVEDPGQGFTGELFF; CDR3 DNA: TGCAGCGTTGAAGATCCAGGACAGGGTTTCACCGGGGAGCTGTTTTTT